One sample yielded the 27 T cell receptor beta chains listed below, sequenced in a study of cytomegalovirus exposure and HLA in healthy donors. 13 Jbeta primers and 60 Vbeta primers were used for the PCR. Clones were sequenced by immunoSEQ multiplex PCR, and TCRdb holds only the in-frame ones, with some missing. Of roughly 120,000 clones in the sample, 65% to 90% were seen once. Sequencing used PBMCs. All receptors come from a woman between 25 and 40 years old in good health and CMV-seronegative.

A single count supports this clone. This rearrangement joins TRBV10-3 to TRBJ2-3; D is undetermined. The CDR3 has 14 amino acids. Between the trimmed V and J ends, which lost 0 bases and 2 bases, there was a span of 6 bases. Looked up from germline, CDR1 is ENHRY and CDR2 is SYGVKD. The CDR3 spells CAISESSITDTQYF. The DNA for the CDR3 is TGTGCCATCAGTGAGTCGAGTATCACAGATACGCAGTATTTT.

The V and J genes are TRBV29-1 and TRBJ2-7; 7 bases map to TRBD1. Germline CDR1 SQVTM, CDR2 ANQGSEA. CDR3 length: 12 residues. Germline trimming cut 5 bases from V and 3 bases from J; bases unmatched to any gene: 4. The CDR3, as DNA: TGCAGCGTTACGACAGGGAGCTACGAGCAGTACTTC. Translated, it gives CSVTTGSYEQYF.

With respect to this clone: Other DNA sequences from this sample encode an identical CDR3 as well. The CDR3 DNA sequence: TGTGCCAGCAGCCGGGACTTTCAAGAGACCCAGTACTTC. The encoded protein is CASSRDFQETQYF. The rearrangement joins TRBV7-7 to TRBJ2-5, with D perhaps TRBD2 (6 bases). Per the germline V gene, CDR1 is SSHAT and CDR2 is FNYEAQ (reference sequence). This CDR3 is 13 amino acids long. V lost 5 bases to trimming and J lost 2 bases, with 9 bases between them.

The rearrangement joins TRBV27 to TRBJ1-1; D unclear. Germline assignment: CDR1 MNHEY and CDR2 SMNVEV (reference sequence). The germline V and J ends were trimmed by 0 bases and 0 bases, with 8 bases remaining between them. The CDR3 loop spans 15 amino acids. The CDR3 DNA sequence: TGTGCCAGCAGTTTATCGGGGAGTTTGAACACTGAAGCTTTCTTT. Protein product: CASSLSGSLNTEAFF.

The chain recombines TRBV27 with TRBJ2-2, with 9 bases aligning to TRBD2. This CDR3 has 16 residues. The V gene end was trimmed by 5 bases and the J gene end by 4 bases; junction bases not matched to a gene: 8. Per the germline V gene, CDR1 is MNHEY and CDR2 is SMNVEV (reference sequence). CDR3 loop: CASSPRLAAATGELFF. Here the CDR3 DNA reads TGTGCCAGCAGTCCCCGACTAGCGGCAGCCACCGGGGAGCTGTTTTTT.

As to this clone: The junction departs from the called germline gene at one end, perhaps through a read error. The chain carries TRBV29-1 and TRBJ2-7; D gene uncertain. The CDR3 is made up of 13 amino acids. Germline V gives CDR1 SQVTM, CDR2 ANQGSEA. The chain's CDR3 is CSVREVTSNEQYF. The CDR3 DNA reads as TGCAGCGTTCGAGAGGTAACCTCCAACGAGCAGTACTTC.

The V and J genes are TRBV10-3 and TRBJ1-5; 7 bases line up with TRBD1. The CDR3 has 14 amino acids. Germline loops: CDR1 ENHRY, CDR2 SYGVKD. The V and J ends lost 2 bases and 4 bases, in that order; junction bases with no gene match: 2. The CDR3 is CAISEPGQNQPQHF. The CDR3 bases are TGTGCCATCAGTGAGCCGGGACAGAATCAGCCCCAGCATTTT.

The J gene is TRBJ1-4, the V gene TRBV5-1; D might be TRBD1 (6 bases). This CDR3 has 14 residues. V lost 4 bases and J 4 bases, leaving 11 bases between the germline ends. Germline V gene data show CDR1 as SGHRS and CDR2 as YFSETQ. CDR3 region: CASSRGQNNEKLFF. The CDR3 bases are TGCGCCAGCAGCCGTGGACAGAATAATGAAAAACTGTTTTTT.

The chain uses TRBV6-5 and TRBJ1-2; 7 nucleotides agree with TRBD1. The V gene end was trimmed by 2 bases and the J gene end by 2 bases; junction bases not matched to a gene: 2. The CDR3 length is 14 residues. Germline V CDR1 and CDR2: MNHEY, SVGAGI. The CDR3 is CASSYKQGNYGYTF. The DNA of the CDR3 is TGTGCCAGCAGTTACAAACAGGGGAACTATGGCTACACCTTC.

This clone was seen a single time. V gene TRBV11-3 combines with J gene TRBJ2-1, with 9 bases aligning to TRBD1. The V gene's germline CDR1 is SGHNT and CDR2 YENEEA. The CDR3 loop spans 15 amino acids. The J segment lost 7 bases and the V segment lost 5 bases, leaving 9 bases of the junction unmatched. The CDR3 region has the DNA TGTGCCAGCAGCCCGAGGGGACAGGGCAGAAATGAGCAGTTCTTC. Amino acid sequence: CASSPRGQGRNEQFF. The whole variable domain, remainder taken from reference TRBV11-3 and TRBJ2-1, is EAGVVQSPRYKIIEKKQPVAFWCNPISGHNTLYWYLQNLGQGPELLIRYENEEAVDDSQLPKDRFSAERLKGVDSTLKIQPAELGDSAVYLCASSPRGQGRNEQFFGPGTRLTVL.

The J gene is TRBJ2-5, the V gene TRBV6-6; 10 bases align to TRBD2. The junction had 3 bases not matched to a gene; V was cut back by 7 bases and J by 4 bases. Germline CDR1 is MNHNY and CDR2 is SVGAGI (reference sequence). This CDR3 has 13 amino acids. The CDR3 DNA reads TGTGCCAGCAATATAGCGGGAGGAGAGACCCAGTACTTC. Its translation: CASNIAGGETQYF.

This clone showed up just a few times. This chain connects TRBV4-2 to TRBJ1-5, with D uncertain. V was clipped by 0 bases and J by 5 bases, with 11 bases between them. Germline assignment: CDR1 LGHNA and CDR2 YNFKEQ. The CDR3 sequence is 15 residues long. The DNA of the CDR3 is TGTGCCAGCAGCCAAGACGAAGGAGCCCATCAGCCCCAGCATTTT. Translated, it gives CASSQDEGAHQPQHF.

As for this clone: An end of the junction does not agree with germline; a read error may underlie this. The CDR3 loop is CSSSSNYYGYTF. CDR3 coding DNA: TGTTCCAGCAGCTCTAACTATTATGGCTACACCTTC. The chain joins TRBV7-9 to TRBJ1-2; D is unresolved. The CDR3 contains 12 residues. From germline, CDR1 is SEHNR and CDR2 FQNEAQ (reference sequence).

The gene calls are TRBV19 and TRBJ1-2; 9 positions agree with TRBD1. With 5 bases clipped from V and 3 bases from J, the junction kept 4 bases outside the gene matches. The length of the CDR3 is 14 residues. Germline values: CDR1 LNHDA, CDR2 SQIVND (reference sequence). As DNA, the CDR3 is TGTGCCAGTAGTCGGACAGGGGTAGACTATGGCTACACCTTC. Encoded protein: CASSRTGVDYGYTF.

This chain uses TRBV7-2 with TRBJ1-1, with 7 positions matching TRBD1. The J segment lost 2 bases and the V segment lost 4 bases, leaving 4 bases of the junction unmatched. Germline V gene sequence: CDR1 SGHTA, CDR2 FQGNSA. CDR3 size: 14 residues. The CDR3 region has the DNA TGTGCCAGCAGCTGGGACAGCGCAAACACTGAAGCTTTCTTT. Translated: CASSWDSANTEAFF.

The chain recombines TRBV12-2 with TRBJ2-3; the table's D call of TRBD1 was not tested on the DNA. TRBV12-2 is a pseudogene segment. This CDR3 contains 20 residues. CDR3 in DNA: TGTGCAAGTCGCCGTAAAGAAGTCTCTACTGGACAACTTATTACAGATACGCAGTATTTT. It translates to CASRRKEVSTGQLITDTQYF.

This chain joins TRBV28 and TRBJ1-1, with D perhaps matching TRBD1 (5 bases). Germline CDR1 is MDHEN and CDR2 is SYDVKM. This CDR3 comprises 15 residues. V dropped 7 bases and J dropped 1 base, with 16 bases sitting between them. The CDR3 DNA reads TGTGCCAGCACGGGGAGGGGATCTGAGAACACTGAAGCTTTCTTT. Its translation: CASTGRGSENTEAFF.

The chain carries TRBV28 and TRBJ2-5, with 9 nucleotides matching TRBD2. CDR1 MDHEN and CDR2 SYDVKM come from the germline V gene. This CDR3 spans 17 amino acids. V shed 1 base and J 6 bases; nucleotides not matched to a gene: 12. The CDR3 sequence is CASSLSASGMLGKTQYF. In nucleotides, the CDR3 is TGTGCCAGCAGTTTATCTGCTAGCGGGATGCTCGGAAAGACCCAGTACTTC.

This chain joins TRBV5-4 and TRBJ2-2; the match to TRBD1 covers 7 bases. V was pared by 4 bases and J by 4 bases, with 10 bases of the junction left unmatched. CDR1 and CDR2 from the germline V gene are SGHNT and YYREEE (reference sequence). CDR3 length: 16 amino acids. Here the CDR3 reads CASSPNRGWSTGELFF. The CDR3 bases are TGTGCCAGCAGCCCCAACAGGGGATGGAGCACCGGGGAGCTGTTTTTT. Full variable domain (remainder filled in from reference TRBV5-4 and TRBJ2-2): ETGVTQSPTHLIKTRGQQVTLRCSSQSGHNTVSWYQQALGQGPQFIFQYYREEENGRGNFPPRFSGLQFPNYSSELNVNALELDDSALYLCASSPNRGWSTGELFFGEGSRLTVL.

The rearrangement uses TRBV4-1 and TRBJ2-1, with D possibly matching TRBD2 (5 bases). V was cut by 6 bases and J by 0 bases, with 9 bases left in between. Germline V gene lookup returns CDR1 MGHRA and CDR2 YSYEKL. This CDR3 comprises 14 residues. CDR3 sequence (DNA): TGCGCCAGCAGACAGACTAACTCCTACAATGAGCAGTTCTTC. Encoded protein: CASRQTNSYNEQFF.

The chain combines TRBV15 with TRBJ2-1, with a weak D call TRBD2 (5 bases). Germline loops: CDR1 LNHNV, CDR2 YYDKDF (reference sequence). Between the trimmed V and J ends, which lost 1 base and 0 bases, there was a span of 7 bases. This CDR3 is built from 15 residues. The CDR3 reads CATSRVSVSYNEQFF. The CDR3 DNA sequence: TGTGCCACCAGCAGAGTTAGCGTCTCCTACAATGAGCAGTTCTTC.

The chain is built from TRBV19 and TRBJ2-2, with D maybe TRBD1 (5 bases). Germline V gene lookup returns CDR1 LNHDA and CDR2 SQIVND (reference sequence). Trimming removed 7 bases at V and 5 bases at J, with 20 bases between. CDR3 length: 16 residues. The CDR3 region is CASNNLRDRPTGELFF. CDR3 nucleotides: TGTGCCAGTAATAATCTTCGAGACAGACCTACCGGGGAGCTGTTTTTT.

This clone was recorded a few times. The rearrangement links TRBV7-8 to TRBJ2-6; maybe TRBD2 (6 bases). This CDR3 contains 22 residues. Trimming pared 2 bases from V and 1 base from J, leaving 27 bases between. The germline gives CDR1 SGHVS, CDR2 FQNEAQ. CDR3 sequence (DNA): TGTGCCAGCAGCTTAAGTGGTCGGACGGTCCGGCGGGATCTGTCTGGGGCCAACGTCCTGACTTTC. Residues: CASSLSGRTVRRDLSGANVLTF.

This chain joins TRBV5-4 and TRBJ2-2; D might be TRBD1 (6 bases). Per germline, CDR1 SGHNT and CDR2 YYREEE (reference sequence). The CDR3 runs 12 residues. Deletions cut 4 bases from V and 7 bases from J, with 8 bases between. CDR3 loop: CASSRQVGELFF. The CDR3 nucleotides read TGTGCCAGCAGCCGACAGGTCGGGGAGCTGTTTTTT.

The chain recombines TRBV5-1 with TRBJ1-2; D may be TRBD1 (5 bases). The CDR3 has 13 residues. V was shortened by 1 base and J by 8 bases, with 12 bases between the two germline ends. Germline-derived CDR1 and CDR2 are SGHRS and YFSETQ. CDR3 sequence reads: CASSLRGTQGYTF. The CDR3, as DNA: TGCGCCAGCAGCTTGAGGGGAACGCAAGGCTACACCTTC. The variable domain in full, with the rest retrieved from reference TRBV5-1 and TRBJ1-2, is KAGVTQTPRYLIKTRGQQVTLSCSPISGHRSVSWYQQTPGQGLQFLFEYFSETQRNKGNFPGRFSGRQFSNSRSEMNVSTLELGDSALYLCASSLRGTQGYTFGSGTRLTVV.

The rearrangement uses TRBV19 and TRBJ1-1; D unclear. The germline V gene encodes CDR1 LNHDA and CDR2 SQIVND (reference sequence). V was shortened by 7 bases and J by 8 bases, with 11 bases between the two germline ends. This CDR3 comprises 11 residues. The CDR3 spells CASKDAGEAFF. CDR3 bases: TGTGCCAGTAAGGATGCGGGGGAAGCTTTCTTT.

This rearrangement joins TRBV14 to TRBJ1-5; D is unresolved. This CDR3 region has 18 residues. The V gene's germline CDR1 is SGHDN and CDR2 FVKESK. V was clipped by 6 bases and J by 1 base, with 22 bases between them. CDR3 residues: CASSRRGGSGVSNQPQHF. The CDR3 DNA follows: TGTGCCAGCAGTCGCAGAGGAGGGTCCGGGGTGAGCAATCAGCCCCAGCATTTT.